This T cell receptor beta chain derives from a study of cytomegalovirus exposure and HLA in healthy donors. About the research overall: An early release of data contained about 85 million unique TCRs, which came from HLA-typed donors. Broader study findings: Some TCR beta chains (roughly 160 of them) were listed as cytomegalovirus-associated.

Use of 60 Vbeta and 13 Jbeta primers characterized the PCR. Using immunoSEQ multiplex PCR, the repertoire was profiled, and TCRdb retains in-frame clones only, with some absent. The repertoire holds roughly 70,000 clones, with roughly 86% as singletons. Germline loops: CDR1 SNHLY, CDR2 FYNNEI. This CDR3 comprises 12 residues. V gave up 5 bases and J gave up 3 bases, with 8 bases separating them. Notes on this clone: What it recognizes is unknown.

The receptor comes from a man aged 18 to 35 in good health and CMV-seronegative. The chain is built from TRBV2 and TRBJ2-7; a possible D gene is TRBD2 (5 bases). Sequencing input: PBMCs. The DNA of the CDR3 is TGTGCCAGCAGTCCGGACTTCTACGAGCAGTACTTC. Its protein is CASSPDFYEQYF.